A single sample is the source of the 5 T cell receptor beta chains below, sequenced in a study of OX40 agonist ivuxolimab in advanced cancers. The protocol was immunoSEQ multiplex PCR, while the TCRdb copy is restricted to in-frame clones and leaves out a portion. Counted here are approximately 70,000 clones, around 90% occurring once; the ten biggest clones make up 5.5% to 6%. The material was CD4+ or CD8+ T cells sorted from blood, obtained in a trial of the OX40 agonist ivuxolimab. These receptor sequences come from an adult with an advanced solid tumor such as melanoma, head and neck, liver or kidney cancer.

The chain couples TRBV27 to TRBJ2-1, with unresolved D. Per germline, CDR1 MNHEY and CDR2 SMNVEV (reference sequence). Trimming took off 0 bases at V and 6 bases at J, with 9 bases between the two ends. This CDR3 has 14 residues. The CDR3 bases are TGTGCCAGCAGTTTATCCTCGAGAAGCAATGAGCAGTTCTTC. Its translation is CASSLSSRSNEQFF.

V and J are TRBV30 and TRBJ2-7; D gene ambiguous. Trimming cost V 0 bases and J 4 bases, with 13 bases left between them. This CDR3 has 14 amino acids. Germline CDR1 is GTSNPN and CDR2 is SVGIG (reference sequence). As DNA, the CDR3 is TGTGCCTGGAGTGTCTTAGGAGAGAATTACGAGCAGTACTTC. It translates to CAWSVLGENYEQYF.

This chain connects TRBV27 to TRBJ2-5; D may be TRBD1 (5 bases). The CDR3 loop spans 15 amino acids. The V end lost 2 bases, the J end lost 5 bases, and 15 bases lay between the germline ends. Germline values: CDR1 MNHEY, CDR2 SMNVEV (reference sequence). CDR3 protein: CASSLRTHPGETQYF. The CDR3 DNA follows: TGTGCCAGCAGTTTACGGACACATCCCGGGGAGACCCAGTACTTC.

This clone was seen a few times. Here the CDR3 reads CASSAISTEAFF. CDR3 sequence (DNA): TGTGCCAGCAGCGCGATTAGCACTGAAGCTTTCTTT. V gene TRBV2 combines with J gene TRBJ1-1; D call uncertain. V dropped 6 bases and J dropped 4 bases, with 9 bases sitting between them. Germline-derived CDR1 and CDR2 are SNHLY and FYNNEI. The CDR3 has 12 amino acids.

The V gene is TRBV19, the J gene TRBJ1-1; no clear D gene. Germline values: CDR1 LNHDA, CDR2 SQIVND (reference sequence). The length of the CDR3 is 11 residues. V was clipped by 6 bases and J by 8 bases, with 10 bases between them. The CDR3 nucleotides read TGTGCCAGTAGCGATTTCGCGGAAGCTTTCTTT. Its protein is CASSDFAEAFF.